The rows below give T cell receptor beta chains drawn from one sample of a study of blood T cell repertoires in COVID-19. Produced via immunoSEQ multiplex PCR; TCRdb's table is partial and in-frame only. This table holds about 86,000 clones, approximately 83% found once. The material sequenced was peripheral blood. These receptors came from a woman aged 80 or older with active or convalescent COVID-19. Both conserved end residues are part of each CDR3. D genes are given only for firm matches. Size tells how often a clone was seen (once, few, many) or the class of an expanded clone, and some rows leave it out.

abundance,d_gene,j_gene,v_gene,CDR3aa,CDR3nt
.,.,TRBJ2-7,TRBV7-8,CASSFTHYEQYF,TGTGCCAGCAGCTTTACACACTACGAGCAGTACTTC
.,TRBD1,TRBJ1-2,TRBV6-5,CASTVRGPYGYTF,TGTGCCAGCACCGTGAGGGGGCCCTATGGCTACACCTTC
.,.,TRBJ2-7,TRBV18,CASSSTGWSYEQYF,TGTGCCAGCTCATCAACAGGGTGGTCCTACGAGCAGTACTTC
once,.,TRBJ1-2,TRBV19,CASSRLELGAFSYGYTF,TGTGCCAGTAGTCGTTTGGAACTAGGTGCCTTTAGCTATGGCTACACCTTC
.,.,TRBJ1-3,TRBV4-1,CASSLQGLSSGNTIYF,TGCGCCAGCAGCCTACAGGGATTAAGTTCTGGAAACACCATATATTTT
.,TRBD1,TRBJ2-1,TRBV3-1/TRBV3-2,CASSETGTDYNEQFF,TGTGCCAGCAGCGAGACAGGGACGGACTACAATGAGCAGTTCTTC
.,TRBD2,TRBJ2-1,TRBV5-1,CASSTSSGFSYNEQFF,TGCGCCAGCAGCACCTCTAGCGGCTTCTCCTACAATGAGCAGTTCTTC
.,.,TRBJ1-2,TRBV4-1,CASSQDQREARVYGYTF,TGCGCCAGCAGCCAAGATCAGCGAGAGGCGCGTGTCTATGGCTACACCTTC
.,.,TRBJ2-3,TRBV6-6,CASSYSNVRDTQYF,TGTGCCAGCAGTTACTCCAATGTGCGAGATACGCAGTATTTT
.,.,TRBJ1-2,TRBV28,CASSSQGLRGYTF,TGTGCCAGCAGTTCTCAGGGGTTGCGAGGCTACACCTTC
.,TRBD1,TRBJ2-1,TRBV18,CASSPSGTVEVNEQFF,TGTGCCAGCTCACCATCCGGGACAGTTGAAGTCAATGAGCAGTTCTTC
few,.,TRBJ2-3,TRBV9,CANSTNRGTSTDTQYF,TGTGCCAACTCAACCAACCGCGGGACTAGCACAGATACGCAGTATTTT
once,.,TRBJ2-5,TRBV19,CASTARQDATTQYF,TGTGCCAGTACCGCTCGACAGGACGCGACGACCCAGTACTTC
.,.,TRBJ1-6,TRBV18,CASSPRVSSYNSPLHF,TGTGCCAGCTCACCCAGGGTTAGCTCCTATAATTCACCCCTCCACTTT
.,TRBD2,TRBJ2-3,TRBV19,CASSIDPGSGDGDTQYF,TGTGCCAGTAGTATAGATCCTGGTAGCGGGGACGGAGATACGCAGTATTTT
once,.,TRBJ1-2,TRBV11-3,CASSWTEAGDGYTF,TGTGCCAGCAGCTGGACAGAGGCCGGGGATGGCTACACCTTC
.,.,TRBJ1-2,TRBV21-1,CASSKPGEYGYTF,TGTGCCAGCAGCAAACCAGGGGAGTATGGCTACACCTTC
.,TRBD2,TRBJ2-5,TRBV5-4,CASSKGLAGGFQETQYF,TGTGCCAGCAGCAAGGGACTAGCGGGGGGGTTTCAAGAGACCCAGTACTTC
.,.,TRBJ2-2,TRBV19,CASSQVSGTGELFF,TGTGCCAGTAGTCAGGTCTCTGGCACCGGGGAGCTGTTTTTT
.,.,TRBJ2-1,TRBV3-1/TRBV3-2,CASSQELGTREQFF,TGTGCCAGCAGCCAAGAGCTCGGGACAAGGGAGCAGTTCTTC
few,TRBD2,TRBJ2-1,TRBV7-8,CASSSRLATYNEQFF,TGTGCCAGCAGCTCCCGACTAGCGACCTACAATGAGCAGTTCTTC
.,TRBD1,TRBJ1-3,TRBV10-3,CAISDQGRGLGNTIYF,TGTGCCATCAGTGATCAGGGCAGGGGGCTTGGAAACACCATATATTTT
few,.,TRBJ2-7,TRBV10-2,CASSALGSSYEQYF,TGCGCCAGCAGTGCCCTCGGGAGCTCCTACGAGCAGTACTTC
.,TRBD1,TRBJ2-1,TRBV9,CASSAQTFDRDPYNEQFF,TGTGCCAGCAGCGCACAGACATTTGACAGGGACCCCTACAATGAGCAGTTCTTC
.,.,TRBJ1-6,TRBV27,CASRPPGNRSPLHF,TGTGCCAGCAGACCACCGGGGAACCGATCACCCCTCCACTTT
.,TRBD1,TRBJ2-1,TRBV9,CASSVGQNEQFF,TGTGCCAGCAGCGTGGGACAGAATGAGCAGTTCTTC
.,TRBD2,TRBJ2-1,TRBV9,CASSVEVGGTYNEQFF,TGTGCCAGCAGCGTAGAGGTGGGGGGGACCTACAATGAGCAGTTCTTC
few,TRBD1,TRBJ1-1,TRBV3-1/TRBV3-2,CASSQGQGSPNTEAFF,TGTGCCAGCAGCCAGGGACAGGGGTCCCCGAACACTGAAGCTTTCTTT
.,.,TRBJ2-3,TRBV19,CASYGGFSTDTQYF,TGTGCCAGTTACGGGGGATTTAGCACAGATACGCAGTATTTT
.,TRBD1,TRBJ2-7,TRBV28,CASSPPGTGGAEQYF,TGTGCCAGCAGTCCCCCCGGGACAGGGGGCGCCGAGCAGTACTTC